The clone carrying this T cell receptor beta chain was counted once. Its antigen is undetermined. 13 Jbeta primers and 60 Vbeta primers were used for the PCR. The table came from immunoSEQ multiplex PCR; TCRdb's copy has only in-frame clones and leaves some out. Of some 200,000 clones in the sample, roughly 80% are singletons; the top ten hold about 6%. The data were obtained in a study of cytomegalovirus exposure and HLA in healthy donors. Germline V gene lookup returns CDR1 SNHLY and CDR2 FYNNEI. Deletions cut 3 bases from V and 6 bases from J, with 12 bases between. The CDR3 extends over 15 amino acids. Overall study results and limits: In a later analysis, most CMV-associated TCR beta chains appeared HLA-restricted. Presence/absence analyses rested on an assumption that sequencing depth was roughly uniform across donors.

The sequence was collected from a man aged 35 to 55 in good health and CMV-seropositive. The chain has TRBV2 and TRBJ1-6; tentative D call: TRBD1 (6 bases). The sequencing sample was made of PBMCs. CDR3 protein: CASSEIQGLNSPLHF. In DNA form, the CDR3 reads TGTGCCAGCAGTGAGATCCAGGGGCTTAATTCACCCCTCCACTTT.